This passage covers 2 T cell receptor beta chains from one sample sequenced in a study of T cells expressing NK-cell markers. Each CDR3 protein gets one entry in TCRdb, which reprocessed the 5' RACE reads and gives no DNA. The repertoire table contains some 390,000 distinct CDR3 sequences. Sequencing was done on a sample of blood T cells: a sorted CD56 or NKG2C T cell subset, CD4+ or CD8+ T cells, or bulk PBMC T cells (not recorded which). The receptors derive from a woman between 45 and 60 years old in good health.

CDR3 sequence: CASSPTGGGGELFF. The V and J genes are TRBV5-6 and TRBJ2-2; TCRdb names TRBD1, which stays unverified in the absence of DNA. In germline, CDR1 is SGHDT, CDR2 YYEEEE. CDR3 length: 14 amino acids.

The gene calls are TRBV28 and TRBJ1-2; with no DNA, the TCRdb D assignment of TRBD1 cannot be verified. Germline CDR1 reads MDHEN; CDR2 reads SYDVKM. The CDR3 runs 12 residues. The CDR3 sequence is CATRTGSYGYTF.